This T cell receptor (beta chain) came from a study of regulatory T cells in long-lasting Graves disease. Looking at the study overall: Treatment with antithyroid drugs for over 5 years, together with positive TSH receptor antibodies, meant persistent Graves' disease.

Stated time point: persistent/refractory GD, antithyroid drugs over 5 years with positive TRAb. TCR sequences were obtained from RNA taken from PBMCs. With iRepertoire HTBI primers and Arm-PCR of CDR3 regions, TCR beta libraries were built. Each CDR3 protein gets one entry after TCRdb re-called the multiplex PCR reads with MiXCR. The sample lists approximately 690,000 distinct CDR3 sequences, about 30% occurring once. V lost 5 bases and J lost 5; bases outside the gene matches: 13. The CDR3 is 17 residues long. Study-level findings and limits: The analysis examined peripheral blood only and excluded thyroid tissue.

This clonotype showed up many times. As yet, its antigen is unknown. The sample consisted of peripheral blood mononuclear cells (PBMCs), taken when the disease was refractory, from a patient treated with antithyroid drugs. The TCR originated in a female donor with Graves disease. The rearrangement joins TRBV12-3 or TRBV12-4 to TRBJ2-5, with 11 positions matching TRBD2. This chain's CDR3 is CASSTLGLAGGWETQYF. CDR3 sequence (DNA): TGTGCCAGCAGTACCCTTGGGCTAGCGGGAGGATGGGAGACCCAGTACTTC.